This T cell receptor (beta chain) stems from a study of cytomegalovirus exposure and HLA in healthy donors. Trimming shortened V by 5 bases and J by 2 bases, and 9 bases separated the two germline ends. In germline, CDR1 is SNHLY, CDR2 FYNNEI. The CDR3 is 13 amino acids. 60 Vbeta and 13 Jbeta primers were used in PCR. Measured with immunoSEQ multiplex PCR; TCRdb has only the in-frame clones, and not every one. The repertoire holds more than 150,000 clones, with around 79% as singletons. The receptor was derived from a girl aged 5 to 17 in good health and CMV-seropositive. The material sequenced was PBMCs. This chain links TRBV2 with TRBJ1-2, with D maybe TRBD1 (6 bases). The CDR3 region has the DNA TGTGCCAGCAGTCCACAGGGAAACTATGGCTACACCTTC. Translated: CASSPQGNYGYTF.